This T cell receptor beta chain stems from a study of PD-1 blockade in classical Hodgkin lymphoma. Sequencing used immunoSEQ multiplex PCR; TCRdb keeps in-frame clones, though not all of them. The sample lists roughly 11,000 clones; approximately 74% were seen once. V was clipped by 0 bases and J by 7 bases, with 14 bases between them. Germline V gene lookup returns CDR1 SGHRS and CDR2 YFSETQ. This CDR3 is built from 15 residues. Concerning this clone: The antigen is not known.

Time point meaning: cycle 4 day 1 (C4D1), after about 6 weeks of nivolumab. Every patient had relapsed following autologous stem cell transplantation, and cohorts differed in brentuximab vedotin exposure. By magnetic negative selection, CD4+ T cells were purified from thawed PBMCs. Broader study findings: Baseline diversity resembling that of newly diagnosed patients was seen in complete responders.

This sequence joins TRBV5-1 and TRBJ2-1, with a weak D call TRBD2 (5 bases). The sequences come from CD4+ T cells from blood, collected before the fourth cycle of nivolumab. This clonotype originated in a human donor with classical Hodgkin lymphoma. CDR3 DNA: TGCGCCAGCAGCTTGGTAAGTGGGAGCTGGAATGAGCAGTTCTTC. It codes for CASSLVSGSWNEQFF.